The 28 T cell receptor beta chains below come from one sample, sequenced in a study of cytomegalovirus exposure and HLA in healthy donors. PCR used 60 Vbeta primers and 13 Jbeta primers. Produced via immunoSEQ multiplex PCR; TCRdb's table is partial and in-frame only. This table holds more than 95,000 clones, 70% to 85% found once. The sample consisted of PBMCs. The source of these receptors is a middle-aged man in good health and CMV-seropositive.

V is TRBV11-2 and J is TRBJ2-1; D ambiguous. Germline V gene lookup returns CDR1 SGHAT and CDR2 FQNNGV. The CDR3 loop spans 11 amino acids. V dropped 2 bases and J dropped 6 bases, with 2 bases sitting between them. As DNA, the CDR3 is TGTGCCAGCAGCTTACGCAATGAGCAGTTCTTC. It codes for CASSLRNEQFF.

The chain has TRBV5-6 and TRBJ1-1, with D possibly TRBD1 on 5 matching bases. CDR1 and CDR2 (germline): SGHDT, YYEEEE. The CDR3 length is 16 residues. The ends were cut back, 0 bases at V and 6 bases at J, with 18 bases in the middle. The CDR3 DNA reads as TGTGCCAGCAGCTTGGGGCGGGGACGGCCCTCCCCTGAAGCTTTCTTT. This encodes CASSLGRGRPSPEAFF.

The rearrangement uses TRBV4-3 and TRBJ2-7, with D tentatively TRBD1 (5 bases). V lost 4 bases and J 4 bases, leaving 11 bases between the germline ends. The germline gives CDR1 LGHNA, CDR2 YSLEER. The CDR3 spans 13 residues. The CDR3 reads CASSPSPGYEQYF. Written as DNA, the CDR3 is TGCGCCAGCAGCCCGTCCCCAGGGTACGAGCAGTACTTC.

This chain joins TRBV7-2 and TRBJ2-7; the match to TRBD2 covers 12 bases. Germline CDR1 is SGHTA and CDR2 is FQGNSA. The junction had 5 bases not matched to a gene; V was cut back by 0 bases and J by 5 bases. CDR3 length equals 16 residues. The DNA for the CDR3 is TGTGCCAGCAGCTTAGCCCCGGGACTAGCGGGCCACGAGCAGTACTTC. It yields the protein CASSLAPGLAGHEQYF.

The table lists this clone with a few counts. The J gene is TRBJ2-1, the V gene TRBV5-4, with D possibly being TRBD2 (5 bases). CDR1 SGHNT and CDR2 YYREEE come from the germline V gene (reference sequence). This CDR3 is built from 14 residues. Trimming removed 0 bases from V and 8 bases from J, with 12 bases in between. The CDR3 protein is CASSLADWSDEQFF. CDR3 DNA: TGTGCCAGCAGCTTGGCGGACTGGTCAGATGAGCAGTTCTTC. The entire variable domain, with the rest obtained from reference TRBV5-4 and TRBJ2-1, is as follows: ETGVTQSPTHLIKTRGQQVTLRCSSQSGHNTVSWYQQALGQGPQFIFQYYREEENGRGNFPPRFSGLQFPNYSSELNVNALELDDSALYLCASSLADWSDEQFFGPGTRLTVL.

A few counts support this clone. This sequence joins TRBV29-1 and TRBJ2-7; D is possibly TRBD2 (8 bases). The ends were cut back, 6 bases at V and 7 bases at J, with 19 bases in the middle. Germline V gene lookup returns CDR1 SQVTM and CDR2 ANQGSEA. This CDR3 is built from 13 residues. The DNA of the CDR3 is TGCAGCGTCCACGGGAGGGGGCGTCGGGAGCAGTACTTC. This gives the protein CSVHGRGRREQYF.

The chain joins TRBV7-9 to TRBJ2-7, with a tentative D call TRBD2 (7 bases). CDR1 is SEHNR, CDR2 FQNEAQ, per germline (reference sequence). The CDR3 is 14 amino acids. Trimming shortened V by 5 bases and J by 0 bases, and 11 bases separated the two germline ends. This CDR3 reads CASSAGDYSYEQYF. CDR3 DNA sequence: TGTGCCAGCAGCGCAGGGGACTACTCCTACGAGCAGTACTTC.

The CDR3 reads CASSRDRVYGNTIYF. CDR3 nucleotide sequence: TGTGCCAGCAGCCGTGACAGGGTGTATGGAAACACCATATATTTT. This chain joins TRBV11-2 and TRBJ1-3; TRBD1 matches 7 bases. This CDR3 is built from 15 residues. V shed 5 bases, J shed 3 bases, and the junction held 7 bases outside the gene matches. Germline loops: CDR1 SGHAT, CDR2 FQNNGV.

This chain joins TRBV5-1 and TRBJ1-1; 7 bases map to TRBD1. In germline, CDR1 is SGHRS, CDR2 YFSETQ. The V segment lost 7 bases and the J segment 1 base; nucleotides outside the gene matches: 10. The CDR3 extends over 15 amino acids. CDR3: CASALRTGRNTEAFF. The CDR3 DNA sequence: TGCGCCAGCGCTCTCCGGACAGGACGGAACACTGAAGCTTTCTTT.

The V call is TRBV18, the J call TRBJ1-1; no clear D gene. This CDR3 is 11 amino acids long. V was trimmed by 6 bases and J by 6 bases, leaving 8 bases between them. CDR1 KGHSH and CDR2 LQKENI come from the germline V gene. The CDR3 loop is CASSRESEAFF. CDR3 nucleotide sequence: TGTGCCAGCTCCCGAGAATCTGAAGCTTTCTTT.

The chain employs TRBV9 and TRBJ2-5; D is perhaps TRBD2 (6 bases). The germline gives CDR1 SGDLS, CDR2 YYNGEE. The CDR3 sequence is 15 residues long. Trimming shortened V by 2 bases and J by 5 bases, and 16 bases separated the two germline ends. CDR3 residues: CASSVSPREQETQYF. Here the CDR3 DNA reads TGTGCCAGCAGCGTCAGTCCCCGGGAGCAGGAGACCCAGTACTTC.

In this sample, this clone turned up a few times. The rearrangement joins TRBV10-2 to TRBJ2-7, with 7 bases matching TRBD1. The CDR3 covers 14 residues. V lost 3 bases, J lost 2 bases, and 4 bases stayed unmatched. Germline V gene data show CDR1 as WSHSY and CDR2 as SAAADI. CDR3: CASSEGQATYEQYF. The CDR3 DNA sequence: TGCGCCAGCAGTGAAGGACAGGCCACCTACGAGCAGTACTTC.

The CDR3 region has the DNA TGTGCCAGCAGTGAAAGCGCCCTCAACTATGGCTACACCTTC. This sequence encodes CASSESALNYGYTF. The V and J genes are TRBV6-1 and TRBJ1-2, with unresolved D. Germline CDR1 is MNHNS and CDR2 is SASEGT. The CDR3 has 14 amino acids. Trimming took off 2 bases at V and 2 bases at J, with 9 bases between the two ends.

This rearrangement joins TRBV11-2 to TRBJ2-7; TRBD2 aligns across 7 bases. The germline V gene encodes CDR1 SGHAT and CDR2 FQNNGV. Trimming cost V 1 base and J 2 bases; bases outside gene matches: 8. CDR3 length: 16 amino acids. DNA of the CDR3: TGTGCCAGCAGCTTAGGAGGGATTGGGGGGGCCTACGAGCAGTACTTC. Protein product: CASSLGGIGGAYEQYF.

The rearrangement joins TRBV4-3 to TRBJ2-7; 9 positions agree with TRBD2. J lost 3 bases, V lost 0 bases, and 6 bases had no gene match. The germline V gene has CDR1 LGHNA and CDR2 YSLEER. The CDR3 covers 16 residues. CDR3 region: CASSQDIASGDYEQYF. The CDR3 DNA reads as TGCGCCAGCAGCCAAGATATCGCTAGCGGGGACTACGAGCAGTACTTC.

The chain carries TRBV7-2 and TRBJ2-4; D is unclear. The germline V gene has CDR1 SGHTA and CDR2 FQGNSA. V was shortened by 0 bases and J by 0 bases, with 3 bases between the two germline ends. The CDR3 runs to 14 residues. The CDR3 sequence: CASSLALAKNIQYF. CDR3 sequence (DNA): TGTGCCAGCAGCTTAGCCTTAGCCAAAAACATTCAGTACTTC.

The CDR3 here is CASSIPGSTDTQYF. The CDR3 region has the DNA TGTGCCAGTAGTATCCCGGGGTCCACAGATACGCAGTATTTT. The chain recombines TRBV19 with TRBJ2-3, with a tentative D call TRBD2 (5 bases). This CDR3 contains 14 residues. The V end lost 3 bases, the J end lost 2 bases, and 9 bases lay between the germline ends. Germline CDR1 reads LNHDA; CDR2 reads SQIVND (reference sequence).

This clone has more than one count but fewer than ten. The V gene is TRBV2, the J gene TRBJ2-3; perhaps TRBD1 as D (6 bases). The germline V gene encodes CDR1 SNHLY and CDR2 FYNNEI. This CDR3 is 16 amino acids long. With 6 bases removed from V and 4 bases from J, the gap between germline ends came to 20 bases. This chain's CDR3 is CASRPRGMLVSDTQYF. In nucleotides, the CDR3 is TGTGCCAGCAGGCCCAGGGGTATGTTAGTATCAGATACGCAGTATTTT.

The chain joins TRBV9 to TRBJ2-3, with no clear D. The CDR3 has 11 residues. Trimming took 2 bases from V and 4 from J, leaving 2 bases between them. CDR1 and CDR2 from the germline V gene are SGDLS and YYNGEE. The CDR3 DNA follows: TGTGCCAGCAGCGTCGCAGATACGCAGTATTTT. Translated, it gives CASSVADTQYF.

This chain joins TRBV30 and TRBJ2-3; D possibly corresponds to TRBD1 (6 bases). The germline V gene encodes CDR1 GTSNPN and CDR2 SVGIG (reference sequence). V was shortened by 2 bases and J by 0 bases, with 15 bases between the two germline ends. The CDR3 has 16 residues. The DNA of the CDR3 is TGTGCCTGGAGTAGCGAGACAGGTACTAGCACAGATACGCAGTATTTT. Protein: CAWSSETGTSTDTQYF.

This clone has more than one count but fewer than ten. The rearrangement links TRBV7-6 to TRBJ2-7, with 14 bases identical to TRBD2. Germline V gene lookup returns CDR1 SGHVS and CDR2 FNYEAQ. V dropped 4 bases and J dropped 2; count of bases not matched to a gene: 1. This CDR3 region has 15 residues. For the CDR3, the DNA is TGTGCCAGCAGCTCGACTAGCGGGGGGGCCTACGAGCAGTACTTC. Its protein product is CASSSTSGGAYEQYF.

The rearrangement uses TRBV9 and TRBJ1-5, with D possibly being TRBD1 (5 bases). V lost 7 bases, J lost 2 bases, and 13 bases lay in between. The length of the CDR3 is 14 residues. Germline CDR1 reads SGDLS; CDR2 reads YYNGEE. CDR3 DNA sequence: TGTGCCAGCGCGGTGGGGCAAGGCAATCAGCCCCAGCATTTT. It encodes CASAVGQGNQPQHF.

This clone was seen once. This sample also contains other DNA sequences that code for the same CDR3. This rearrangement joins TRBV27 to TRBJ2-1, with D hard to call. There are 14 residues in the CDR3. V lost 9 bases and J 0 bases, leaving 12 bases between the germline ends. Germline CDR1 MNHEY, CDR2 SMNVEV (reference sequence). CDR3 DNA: TGTGCCAGTTCCGATAGGAGCTCCTACAATGAGCAGTTCTTC. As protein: CASSDRSSYNEQFF.

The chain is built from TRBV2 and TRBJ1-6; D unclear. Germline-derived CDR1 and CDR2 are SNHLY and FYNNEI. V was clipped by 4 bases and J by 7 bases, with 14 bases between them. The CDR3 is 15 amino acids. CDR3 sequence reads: CASSVRGQPNSPLHF. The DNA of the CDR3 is TGTGCCAGCAGTGTCCGGGGTCAGCCGAATTCACCCCTCCACTTT.

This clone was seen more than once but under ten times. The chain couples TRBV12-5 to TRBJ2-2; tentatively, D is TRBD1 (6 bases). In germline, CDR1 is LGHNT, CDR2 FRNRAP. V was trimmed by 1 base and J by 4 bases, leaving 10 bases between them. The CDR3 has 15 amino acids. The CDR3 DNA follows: TGTGCTAGTGGTTTGGCAGGGGTCTTCACCGGGGAGCTGTTTTTT. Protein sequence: CASGLAGVFTGELFF.

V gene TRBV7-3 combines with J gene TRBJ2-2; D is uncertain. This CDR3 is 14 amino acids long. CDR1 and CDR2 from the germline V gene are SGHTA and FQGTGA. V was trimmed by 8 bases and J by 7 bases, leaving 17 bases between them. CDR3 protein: CASGSGSRFGELFF. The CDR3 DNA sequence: TGTGCCAGCGGAAGTGGTAGCCGTTTCGGGGAGCTGTTTTTT.

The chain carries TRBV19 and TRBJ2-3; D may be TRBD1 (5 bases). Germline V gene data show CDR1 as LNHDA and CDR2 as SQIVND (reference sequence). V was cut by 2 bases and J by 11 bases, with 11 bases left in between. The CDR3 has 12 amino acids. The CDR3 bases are TGTGCCAGTAGTATACAGGGTCGAGTGCAGTATTTT. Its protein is CASSIQGRVQYF.

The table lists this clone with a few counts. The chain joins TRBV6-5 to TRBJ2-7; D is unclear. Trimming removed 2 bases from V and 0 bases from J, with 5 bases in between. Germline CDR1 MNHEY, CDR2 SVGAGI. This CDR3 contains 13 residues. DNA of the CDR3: TGTGCCAGCAGTTACGCGAGCTCCTACGAGCAGTACTTC. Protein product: CASSYASSYEQYF.